The 21 T cell receptor beta chains reported below all come from one sample, sequenced in a study of lymphopenia after photon versus proton radiotherapy (dated by TCRdb to about 2019). The protocol used for the library was the immunoSEQ multiplex PCR assay. As stored in TCRdb, this immuneACCESS dataset retains in-frame rearrangements with V and J assigned. A fraction of the clones does not appear; measured against another copy, unresolved V genes explain less than half of the discrepancy, and the remainder lacks a known reason. Recorded for this sample are more than 70,000 clones; about four fifths of them occurred a single time. The ten largest clones take up about 1.3% of the sample. The sample in question was peripheral blood, obtained from a patient treated with proton-based radiotherapy. The receptors stem from a man aged 60-69 years with pancreatic cancer.

The chain uses TRBV7-9 and TRBJ2-3, with no clear D. CDR1 SEHNR and CDR2 FQNEAQ come from the germline V gene (reference sequence). Trimming shortened V by 5 bases and J by 6 bases, and 6 bases separated the two germline ends. The CDR3 consists of 11 residues. CDR3 sequence: CASSPVDTQYF. CDR3 DNA: TGTGCCAGCAGCCCAGTGGATACGCAGTATTTT. Together with reference TRBV7-9 and TRBJ2-3, the CDR3 gives the full variable domain: DTGVSQNPRHKITKRGQNVTFRCDPISEHNRLYWYRQTLGQGPEFLTYFQNEAQLEKSRLLSDRFSAERPKGSFSTLEIQRTEQGDSAMYLCASSPVDTQYFGPGTRLTVL.

V and J are TRBV28 and TRBJ2-7, with D perhaps assigned TRBD1 or TRBD2 (5 bases each). Germline V lookup: CDR1 MDHEN, CDR2 SYDVKM. The CDR3 has 15 amino acids. The V end lost 4 bases, the J end lost 3 bases, and 16 bases lay between the germline ends. The CDR3 reads CASSSRGSAVYEQYF. As DNA, the CDR3 is TGTGCCAGCAGTTCGAGGGGCTCTGCCGTCTACGAGCAGTACTTC.

The V gene is TRBV7-2, the J gene TRBJ2-1; 7 nucleotides match TRBD1. CDR3 size: 19 residues. Germline V lookup: CDR1 SGHTA, CDR2 FQGNSA. V lost 0 bases and J lost 4; bases outside the gene matches: 15. CDR3 in amino acids: CASSLANLGRGRGYNEQFF. In nucleotides, the CDR3 is TGTGCCAGCAGCTTAGCGAATCTGGGACGGGGCAGGGGGTACAATGAGCAGTTCTTC.

The chain uses TRBV7-6 and TRBJ2-7; possible D gene TRBD1, 5 bases. Germline CDR1 SGHVS, CDR2 FNYEAQ. Trimming stripped 1 base from V and 1 base from J, with 8 bases between. The CDR3 totals 14 residues. This chain's CDR3 is CASSLGGASYEQYF. The CDR3 region has the DNA TGTGCCAGCAGCTTAGGGGGCGCGTCCTACGAGCAGTACTTC.

The V call is TRBV4-1, the J call TRBJ1-4, with D unclear. V lost 4 bases and J 4 bases, leaving 10 bases between the germline ends. From germline, CDR1 is MGHRA and CDR2 YSYEKL. CDR3 size: 14 residues. DNA for the CDR3: TGCGCCAGCAGCCGTGGAAACCGTAATGAAAAACTGTTTTTT. As protein: CASSRGNRNEKLFF.

The V gene is TRBV27, the J gene TRBJ2-5; D may be TRBD2 (5 bases). There are 16 residues in the CDR3. CDR1 MNHEY and CDR2 SMNVEV come from the germline V gene (reference sequence). The ends were cut back, 5 bases at V and 4 bases at J, with 20 bases in the middle. The CDR3 sequence: CASSAGLPLRGETQYF. Here the CDR3 DNA reads TGTGCCAGCAGTGCCGGACTGCCCCTCCGGGGAGAGACCCAGTACTTC.

This chain joins TRBV7-9 and TRBJ1-2; TRBD1 is a possible D gene (5 bases). The germline CDR1 and CDR2 sequences are SEHNR and FQNEAQ (reference sequence). This CDR3 is built from 14 residues. V lost 1 base, J lost 7 bases, and 13 bases lay in between. CDR3 DNA: TGTGCCAGCAGCTTAGTATCCGGGGCGGGTGGCTACACCTTC. Translating gives CASSLVSGAGGYTF.

The V and J genes are TRBV29-1 and TRBJ2-5, with 9 bases matching TRBD2. Germline values: CDR1 SQVTM, CDR2 ANQGSEA. J was trimmed by 9 bases and V by 4 bases; bases with no gene match: 12. This CDR3 has 14 amino acids. CDR3 nucleotides: TGCAGCGTTGGGGCGGGAGGGTGGCAATCGTCCCAGTACTTC. This gives the protein CSVGAGGWQSSQYF.

The V gene is TRBV10-2, the J gene TRBJ1-5, with 9 bases that match TRBD1. The germline CDR1 and CDR2 sequences are WSHSY and SAAADI. Trimming cost V 3 bases and J 1 base; bases outside gene matches: 7. CDR3 length equals 17 residues. The CDR3 sequence is CASSDQDRGRSNQPQHF. Here the CDR3 DNA reads TGCGCCAGCAGTGATCAGGACAGGGGCCGGAGCAATCAGCCCCAGCATTTT.

The chain has TRBV11-2 and TRBJ2-7; maybe TRBD2 (6 bases). The V end was cut by 3 bases, the J end by 0 bases, with 21 bases between. In germline, CDR1 is SGHAT, CDR2 FQNNGV. This CDR3 contains 18 residues. In nucleotides, the CDR3 is TGTGCCAGCAGCTTTTTTGGCCTCGAGTGGGAGGCCTCCTACGAGCAGTACTTC. Its protein is CASSFFGLEWEASYEQYF.

This clone showed up just once. CDR3 sequence (DNA): TGTGCCAGCAGCCTGGGACTAAACAATGAGCAGTTCTTC. This encodes CASSLGLNNEQFF. The chain is built from TRBV11-1 and TRBJ2-1; 7 bases map to TRBD2. Germline lookup yields CDR1 SGHAT and CDR2 FQDESV (reference sequence). V dropped 5 bases and J dropped 5; count of bases not matched to a gene: 3. The CDR3 is made up of 13 amino acids. Together with reference TRBV11-1 and TRBJ2-1, the CDR3 gives the full variable domain: EAEVAQSPRYKITEKSQAVAFWCDPISGHATLYWYRQILGQGPELLVQFQDESVVDDSQLPKDRFSAERLKGVDSTLKIQPAELGDSAMYLCASSLGLNNEQFFGPGTRLTVL.

The chain combines TRBV5-1 with TRBJ2-1, with 12 bases aligning to TRBD1. The CDR3 sequence is 17 residues long. Germline-derived CDR1 and CDR2 are SGHRS and YFSETQ. With 4 bases clipped from V and 8 bases from J, the junction kept 13 bases outside the gene matches. DNA of the CDR3: TGCGCCAGCAGCCTGAATACCGGGACAGGGGGCGCGGATGAGCAGTTCTTC. This gives the protein CASSLNTGTGGADEQFF.

In regard to this clone: The junction does not match germline at one end; this may be a read error. CDR3 coding DNA: TGTGCCAGCAGCTTAGACAGAACTGATGAAAAACTGTTTTTT. Protein product: CASSLDRTDEKLFF. The chain links TRBV7-9 to TRBJ1-4; D not certain. The CDR3 has 14 amino acids. From germline, CDR1 is SEHNR and CDR2 FQNEAQ (reference sequence).

The rearrangement uses TRBV5-5 and TRBJ1-2; 7 bases line up with TRBD1. Trimming removed 4 bases from V and 4 bases from J; junction bases left unmatched: 13. The CDR3 loop spans 16 amino acids. Germline V lookup: CDR1 SGHKS, CDR2 YYEKEE (reference sequence). CDR3 sequence reads: CASSPREGGTSYGYTF. DNA for the CDR3: TGTGCCAGCAGCCCCCGAGAAGGGGGCACGAGCTATGGCTACACCTTC.

The chain couples TRBV27 to TRBJ2-1; 9 bases line up with TRBD2. Germline V gene lookup returns CDR1 MNHEY and CDR2 SMNVEV (reference sequence). The length of the CDR3 is 14 residues. V lost 3 bases and J lost 4; bases outside the gene matches: 1. CDR3 protein: CASSFLAGYNEQFF. CDR3 bases: TGTGCCAGCAGTTTCCTAGCGGGATACAATGAGCAGTTCTTC.

This chain joins TRBV11-2 and TRBJ2-2; TRBD2 agrees at 7 bases. Per the germline V gene, CDR1 is SGHAT and CDR2 is FQNNGV. With 4 bases clipped from V and 5 bases from J, the junction kept 10 bases outside the gene matches. This CDR3 has 16 residues. CDR3 coding DNA: TGTGCCAGCAGCTCCTTGGGCGGGAGAGGAACCGGGGAGCTGTTTTTT. Amino acids: CASSSLGGRGTGELFF.

The chain couples TRBV28 to TRBJ1-2; 7 bases align to TRBD1. Per germline, CDR1 MDHEN and CDR2 SYDVKM. This CDR3 has 12 residues. The V segment lost 5 bases and the J segment 9 bases; nucleotides outside the gene matches: 6. CDR3 sequence reads: CASSRQGVRYTF. DNA for the CDR3: TGTGCCAGCAGTAGACAGGGCGTTCGCTACACCTTC.

The J gene is TRBJ2-2, the V gene TRBV6-5; 7 bases fit TRBD2. Germline V lookup: CDR1 MNHEY, CDR2 SVGAGI. Trimming removed 6 bases from V and 4 bases from J; junction bases left unmatched: 8. This CDR3 comprises 15 residues. The CDR3, as DNA: TGTGCCAGCAGCGCACGACTAGCAGGCACCGGGGAGCTGTTTTTT. Translating it yields CASSARLAGTGELFF.

J is TRBJ1-1 and V is TRBV4-3; D remains unclear. The CDR3 runs 13 residues. The germline V gene has CDR1 LGHNA and CDR2 YSLEER. Trimming took off 0 bases at V and 6 bases at J, with 8 bases between the two ends. Here the CDR3 reads CASSQDGGPEAFF. For the CDR3, the DNA is TGCGCCAGCAGCCAAGATGGAGGACCTGAAGCTTTCTTT.

The V gene is TRBV9, the J gene TRBJ2-2; the match to TRBD2 covers 8 bases. CDR1 and CDR2 (germline): SGDLS, YYNGEE. V shed 0 bases, J shed 4 bases, and the junction held 5 bases outside the gene matches. CDR3 length: 16 amino acids. For the CDR3, the DNA is TGTGCCAGCAGCGTAGCCCCGGGAGGGGGCACCGGGGAGCTGTTTTTT. Residues: CASSVAPGGGTGELFF.

The genes are TRBV5-5 and TRBJ1-5; no definite D call. Germline V CDR1 and CDR2: SGHKS, YYEKEE (reference sequence). This CDR3 has 15 amino acids. V was cut by 4 bases and J by 6 bases, with 17 bases left in between. CDR3 amino acids: CASSPALQVAQPQHF. For the CDR3, the DNA is TGTGCCAGCAGCCCAGCCCTCCAGGTTGCTCAGCCCCAGCATTTT.